The 21 T cell receptor beta chains listed next were all sequenced from one sample in a study of human T cells and chemical hapten exposure. Time point specified: patch test 1, 2 weeks after DPC sensitization. Described treatment: therapeutic diphenylcyclopropenone sensitization with weekly scalp DPC. One entry per CDR3 protein results from TCRdb running MiXCR on the RACE reads. The sample shows tens of thousands of distinct CDR3 sequences, about 10% of them seen only once. The starting material was whole blood, obtained in connection with sensitization to the hapten diphenylcyclopropenone (DPC). The receptor set was obtained from a woman between 45 and 60 years old with alopecia areata. Some clones in this sample may be carry-over from other donors' samples.

Only a few counts were recorded for this clonotype. The J gene is TRBJ1-6, the V gene TRBV7-8; D gene ambiguous. This CDR3 region has 13 residues. Trimming pared 0 bases from V and 9 bases from J, leaving 6 bases between. Germline-derived CDR1 and CDR2 are SGHVS and FQNEAQ. The CDR3 coding sequence is TGTGCCAGCAGCTTAGCAGGTCCTTCACCCCTCCACTTT. Encoded protein: CASSLAGPSPLHF. Full variable domain (remainder filled in from reference TRBV7-8 and TRBJ1-6): GAGVSQSPRYKVAKRGQDVALRCDPISGHVSLFWYQQALGQGPEFLTYFQNEAQLDKSGLPSDRFFAERPEGSVSTLKIQRTQQEDSAVYLCASSLAGPSPLHFGNGTRLTVT.

This clonotype was observed a single time. Given a much more abundant clone one base away, this may be a read error. The chain combines TRBV6-6 with TRBJ2-3; D gene ambiguous. The CDR3 spans 15 residues. Germline CDR1 reads MNHNY; CDR2 reads SVGAGI (reference sequence). CDR3 in amino acids: CVSRPASPSTDTQYF. The CDR3 nucleotides read TGTGTCAGCAGGCCCGCCAGTCCTAGCACAGATACGCAGTATTTT.

The table lists this clonotype with many counts. The chain couples TRBV12-3 or TRBV12-4 to TRBJ2-7; D gene ambiguous. The CDR3 is made up of 13 amino acids. V was cut by 1 base and J by 1 base, with 5 bases left in between. The chain's CDR3 is CASSLGFSYEQYF. Here the CDR3 DNA reads TGTGCCAGCAGTTTAGGATTTTCCTACGAGCAGTACTTC.

This clonotype was seen ten or more times. V and J are TRBV20-1 and TRBJ2-7, with 7 bases lining up with TRBD2. This CDR3 is 15 amino acids long. Per germline, CDR1 DFQATT and CDR2 SNEGSKA (reference sequence). J lost 3 bases, V lost 0 bases, and 8 bases had no gene match. The CDR3: CSARDTTSAGYEQYF. The CDR3 nucleotides are TGCAGTGCTAGAGATACTACTAGCGCGGGCTACGAGCAGTACTTC.

The chain carries TRBV6-6 and TRBJ1-1, with a possible D match to TRBD1 (5 bases). Trimming removed 2 bases at V and 6 bases at J, with 13 bases between. The CDR3 totals 14 residues. CDR1 MNHNY and CDR2 SVGAGI come from the germline V gene (reference sequence). CDR3 nucleotide sequence: TGTGCCAGCAGTTACCCTGGGCAGGGTCCTGAAGCTTTCTTT. Residues: CASSYPGQGPEAFF.

This clonotype came up many times. The V call is TRBV14, the J call TRBJ1-5, with D unclear. Trimming stripped 1 base from V and 9 bases from J, with 4 bases between. CDR1 is SGHDN and CDR2 is FVKESK in the germline V gene. CDR3 length: 11 residues. For the CDR3, the DNA is TGTGCCAGCAGCCAAGGCGGGCCCCAGCATTTT. The encoded protein is CASSQGGPQHF.

This clonotype was counted many times. The chain recombines TRBV4-2 with TRBJ2-7, with 7 bases that match TRBD1. The CDR3 sequence is 14 residues long. Germline assignment: CDR1 LGHNA and CDR2 YNFKEQ. V was pared by 1 base and J by 4 bases, with 4 bases of the junction left unmatched. The CDR3 DNA sequence: TGTGCCAGCAGCCAAGGAGACAGGGATTACGAGCAGTACTTC. Translated: CASSQGDRDYEQYF.

There are a few counts of this clonotype. The gene calls are TRBV7-2 and TRBJ2-1; D remains unclear. The CDR3 runs 11 residues. Per the germline V gene, CDR1 is SGHTA and CDR2 is FQGNSA. V was clipped by 5 bases and J by 10 bases, with 9 bases between them. The CDR3 region has the DNA TGTGCCAGCAGCATCCGGTGGGAGCAGTTCTTC. It encodes CASSIRWEQFF.

This clonotype was seen at least ten times. The chain links TRBV7-2 to TRBJ1-1; tentative D call: TRBD1 (5 bases). The CDR3 is made up of 14 amino acids. Germline-derived CDR1 and CDR2 are SGHTA and FQGNSA. V dropped 3 bases and J dropped 5 bases, with 13 bases sitting between them. The CDR3 DNA reads as TGTGCCAGCAGCTTTACGCGGCAGGGAACTGAAGCTTTCTTT. This encodes CASSFTRQGTEAFF.

This clonotype occurred many times. J is TRBJ2-5 and V is TRBV29-1; D gene ambiguous. The germline V gene encodes CDR1 SQVTM and CDR2 ANQGSEA. CDR3 length: 10 amino acids. Trimming took 2 bases from V and 2 from J, leaving 0 bases between them. CDR3 sequence reads: CSVEQETQYF. CDR3 bases: TGCAGCGTTGAACAAGAGACCCAGTACTTC.

The CDR3 reads CSAKYTSGSYEQYF. The CDR3 DNA reads as TGCAGTGCTAAGTATACTAGCGGCTCCTACGAGCAGTACTTC. V and J are TRBV20-1 and TRBJ2-7; 8 nucleotides align to TRBD2. The CDR3 is 14 amino acids. CDR1 is DFQATT, CDR2 SNEGSKA, per germline (reference sequence). With V trimmed by 4 bases and J by 0 bases, 5 bases remained unmatched.

V gene TRBV20-1 combines with J gene TRBJ2-3; 9 nucleotides line up with TRBD2. CDR3 length equals 11 residues. The germline V gene has CDR1 DFQATT and CDR2 SNEGSKA (reference sequence). DNA of the CDR3: TGCGTAGCGGGAGACCCAGATACGCAGTATTTT. Translated: CVAGDPDTQYF.

This clonotype appeared many times. CDR3 in amino acids: CASRRTGANYEQYF. CDR3 sequence (DNA): TGTGCCAGCAGGAGGACAGGGGCCAACTACGAGCAGTACTTC. The rearrangement links TRBV12-3 or TRBV12-4 to TRBJ2-7; 9 nucleotides align to TRBD1. Trimming took 6 bases from V and 3 from J; bases not matched to a gene: 6. The CDR3 length is 14 residues.

This clonotype was seen many times. The rearrangement joins TRBV2 to TRBJ2-1; TRBD1 matches 7 bases. CDR3 size: 13 residues. Germline CDR1 and CDR2: SNHLY and FYNNEI. After removal of 6 bases from V and 5 bases from J, the junction contained 4 bases not matched to a gene. In DNA form, the CDR3 reads TGTGCCAGCAGCGGGACAGTAGACAATGAGCAGTTCTTC. Its protein is CASSGTVDNEQFF.

This clonotype was observed a few times. The chain uses TRBV6-6 and TRBJ1-5; a weak D match, TRBD1 (5 bases). The V gene lost 2 bases and the J gene lost 0 bases, with 8 bases spanning the gap. Per the germline V gene, CDR1 is MNHNY and CDR2 is SVGAGI (reference sequence). The length of the CDR3 is 15 residues. The CDR3 DNA sequence: TGTGCCAGCAGTTACGGGGGTTATAGCAATCAGCCCCAGCATTTT. This gives the protein CASSYGGYSNQPQHF.

Ten or more counts support this clonotype. The chain employs TRBV7-2 and TRBJ1-2, with TRBD1 as a possible D gene (6 bases). The V end lost 5 bases, the J end lost 3 bases, and 10 bases lay between the germline ends. The germline V gene encodes CDR1 SGHTA and CDR2 FQGNSA. There are 13 residues in the CDR3. CDR3 nucleotide sequence: TGTGCCAGCAGCCGCGGACAGTACTATGGCTACACCTTC. Its translation: CASSRGQYYGYTF.

This clonotype appeared a few times. V is TRBV7-2 and J is TRBJ1-1; D call uncertain. Germline CDR1 is SGHTA and CDR2 is FQGNSA. The V end lost 5 bases, the J end lost 1 base, and 11 bases lay between the germline ends. The CDR3 is made up of 14 amino acids. CDR3 in DNA: TGTGCCAGCAGCCTAATGCCTGGGAACACTGAAGCTTTCTTT. This gives the protein CASSLMPGNTEAFF.

On this clonotype itself: Lacking the conserved final phenylalanine or tryptophan, this CDR3 likely reflects a read error. The rearrangement joins TRBV20-1 to TRBJ1-1; D not certain. V was shortened by 4 bases and J by 3 bases, with 15 bases between the two germline ends. The CDR3 is made up of 14 amino acids. Germline V CDR1 and CDR2: DFQATT, SNEGSKA (reference sequence). The CDR3 is CSATRAGLYTEAFL. CDR3 nucleotides: TGCAGTGCTACCCGGGCGGGGTTGTACACTGAAGCTTTCCTT.

The V and J genes are TRBV7-3 and TRBJ2-1; 9 bases agree with TRBD2. The CDR3 is 13 residues long. Losses at the gene ends were 4 bases for V and 14 bases for J; bases not matched to a gene: 9. CDR1 is SGHTA, CDR2 FQGTGA, per germline. The CDR3 here is CASSSGLATLKFF. The CDR3 nucleotides are TGTGCCAGCAGCTCTGGACTAGCGACACTCAAGTTCTTC. Full variable domain (rest looked up from reference TRBV7-3 and TRBJ2-1): GAGVSQTPSNKVTEKGKYVELRCDPISGHTALYWYRQSLGQGPEFLIYFQGTGAADDSGLPNDRFFAVRPEGSVSTLKIQRTERGDSAVYLCASSSGLATLKFFGPGTRLTVL.

There are many counts of this clonotype. CDR3 protein: CASSLLADNEKLFF. CDR3 sequence (DNA): TGCGCCAGCAGCTTGCTGGCGGATAATGAAAAACTGTTTTTT. The chain recombines TRBV5-1 with TRBJ1-4; D uncertain. This CDR3 spans 14 amino acids. V lost 1 base and J lost 4, with 8 bases in between. Germline V gene lookup returns CDR1 SGHRS and CDR2 YFSETQ.

This clonotype has at least ten counts. V and J are TRBV28 and TRBJ2-3, with D tentatively TRBD2 (6 bases). This CDR3 spans 15 amino acids. Trimming shortened V by 5 bases and J by 2 bases, and 14 bases separated the two germline ends. The V gene's germline CDR1 is MDHEN and CDR2 SYDVKM. The CDR3 is CASSRGDLTTDTQYF. DNA for the CDR3: TGTGCCAGCAGTCGCGGGGACCTGACCACAGATACGCAGTATTTT.